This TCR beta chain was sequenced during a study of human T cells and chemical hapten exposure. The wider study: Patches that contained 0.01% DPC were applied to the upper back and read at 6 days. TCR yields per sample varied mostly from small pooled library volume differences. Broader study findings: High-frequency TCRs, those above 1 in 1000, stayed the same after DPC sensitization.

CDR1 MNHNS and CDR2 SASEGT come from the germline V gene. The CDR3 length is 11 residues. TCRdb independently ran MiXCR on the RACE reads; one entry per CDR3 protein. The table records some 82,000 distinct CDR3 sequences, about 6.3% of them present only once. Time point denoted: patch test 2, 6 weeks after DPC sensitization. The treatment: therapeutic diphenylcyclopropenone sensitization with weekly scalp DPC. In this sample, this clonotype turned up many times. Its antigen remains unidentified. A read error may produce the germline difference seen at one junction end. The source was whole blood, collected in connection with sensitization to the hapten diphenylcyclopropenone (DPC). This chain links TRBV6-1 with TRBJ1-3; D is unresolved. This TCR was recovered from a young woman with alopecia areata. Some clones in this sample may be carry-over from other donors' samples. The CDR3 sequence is CATSFGNTIYF. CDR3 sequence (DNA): TGTGCCACCAGTTTTGGAAACACCATATATTTT.